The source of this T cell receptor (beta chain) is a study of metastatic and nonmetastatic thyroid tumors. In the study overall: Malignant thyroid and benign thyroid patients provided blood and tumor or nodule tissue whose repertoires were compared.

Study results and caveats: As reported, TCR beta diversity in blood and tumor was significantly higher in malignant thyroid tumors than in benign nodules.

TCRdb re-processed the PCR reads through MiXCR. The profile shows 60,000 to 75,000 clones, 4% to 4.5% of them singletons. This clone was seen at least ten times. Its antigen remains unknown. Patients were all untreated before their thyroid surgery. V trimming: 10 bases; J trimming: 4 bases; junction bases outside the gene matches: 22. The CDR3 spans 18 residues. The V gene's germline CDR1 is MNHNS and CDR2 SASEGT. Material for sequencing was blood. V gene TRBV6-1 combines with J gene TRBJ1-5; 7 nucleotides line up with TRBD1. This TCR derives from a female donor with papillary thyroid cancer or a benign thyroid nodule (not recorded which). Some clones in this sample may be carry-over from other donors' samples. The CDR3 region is CATVKDREGTIWNQPQHF. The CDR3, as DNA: TGTGCCACCGTTAAAGACAGGGAAGGAACTATTTGGAATCAGCCCCAGCATTTT.